Listed here are 16 T cell receptor beta chains from one sample, sequenced in a study of shared clonotypes between healthy human individuals. Repertoires were generated with immunoSEQ multiplex PCR, while TCRdb's copy carries only in-frame clones and drops some. The sample lists about 2.3 million clones, around 90% seen once, with around 0.35% in the top ten. Sequenced sample: naive CD4+ T cells from PBMCs. Subset: CD45RA+ positively selected. The receptors here all came from a man younger than 35 in good health. Some clones in this sample may be carry-over from other donors' samples.

The chain is built from TRBV7-9 and TRBJ2-1; 8 nucleotides match TRBD2. In germline, CDR1 is SEHNR, CDR2 FQNEAQ (reference sequence). The CDR3 has 16 residues. The V segment lost 2 bases and the J segment 8 bases; nucleotides outside the gene matches: 11. The CDR3 region has the DNA TGTGCCAGCAGCTTAAGGTCCACCGGGAGGGTAGATGAGCAGTTCTTC. Protein: CASSLRSTGRVDEQFF.

This chain links TRBV7-8 with TRBJ2-5, with D perhaps TRBD1 or TRBD2 (5 bases each). Between the trimmed V and J ends, which lost 2 bases and 4 bases, there was a span of 14 bases. The germline V gene has CDR1 SGHVS and CDR2 FQNEAQ. The CDR3 loop spans 15 amino acids. This chain's CDR3 is CASSLLRVGGETQYF. CDR3 coding DNA: TGTGCCAGCAGCTTATTGCGGGTTGGGGGAGAGACCCAGTACTTC.

The V and J genes are TRBV5-1 and TRBJ2-1; 8 nucleotides line up with TRBD1. The germline CDR1 and CDR2 sequences are SGHRS and YFSETQ. The length of the CDR3 is 12 residues. J gave up 9 bases and V 4 bases, and 3 bases lay outside the gene matches. The CDR3 loop reads CASSHGQGEQFF. DNA for the CDR3: TGCGCCAGCAGCCATGGACAGGGTGAGCAGTTCTTC.

The chain employs TRBV6-5 and TRBJ1-3; maybe TRBD1 (6 bases). CDR1 MNHEY and CDR2 SVGAGI come from the germline V gene. CDR3 length equals 16 residues. The V end was cut by 0 bases, the J end by 3 bases, with 12 bases between. The CDR3 coding sequence is TGTGCCAGCAGTTACTCGTTGGGGGGCGGTGGAAACACCATATATTTT. Protein sequence: CASSYSLGGGGNTIYF.

This sequence joins TRBV6-4 and TRBJ2-2, with D perhaps matching TRBD1 (5 bases). The V gene's germline CDR1 is MRHNA and CDR2 SNTAGT. The CDR3 has 14 amino acids. Trimming removed 8 bases from V and 3 bases from J, with 13 bases in between. This CDR3 reads CASRTGADTGELFF. CDR3 nucleotides: TGTGCCAGCCGTACAGGCGCGGACACCGGGGAGCTGTTTTTT.

This rearrangement joins TRBV15 to TRBJ1-2; D possibly corresponds to TRBD1 (6 bases). The CDR3 is 17 residues long. V lost 3 bases and J 8 bases, leaving 25 bases between the germline ends. Germline assignment: CDR1 LNHNV and CDR2 YYDKDF (reference sequence). The CDR3 bases are TGTGCCACCAGCAGCCGCCTAGCGACAGGCGTCGCGGGGGGCTACACCTTC. This encodes CATSSRLATGVAGGYTF.

CDR3 DNA: TGTGCCAGCTCACCGACTCCAAACCTAGCGGGAGGGCAAGATACGCAGTATTTT. This codes for CASSPTPNLAGGQDTQYF. The chain couples TRBV18 to TRBJ2-3, with 12 bases aligning to TRBD2. This CDR3 contains 18 residues. V dropped 3 bases and J dropped 5; count of bases not matched to a gene: 12. Germline assignment: CDR1 KGHSH and CDR2 LQKENI. Full variable domain (missing parts from reference TRBV18 and TRBJ2-3): NAGVMQNPRHLVRRRGQEARLRCSPMKGHSHVYWYRQLPEEGLKFMVYLQKENIIDESGMPKERFSAEFPKEGPSILRIQQVVRGDSAAYFCASSPTPNLAGGQDTQYFGPGTRLTVL.

The genes are TRBV30 and TRBJ2-5; possibly TRBD2 for D (6 bases). The DNA matches TRBJ2-7 better at its end, which makes the J call doubtful. The CDR3 runs 13 residues. CDR1 GTSNPN and CDR2 SVGIG come from the germline V gene (reference sequence). This CDR3 is CAWSWGDSYEQYF. In DNA, the CDR3 is TGTGCCTGGAGTTGGGGGGATTCCTACGAGCAGTACTTC.

The chain employs TRBV28 and TRBJ1-2, with 7 nucleotides matching TRBD1. Per germline, CDR1 MDHEN and CDR2 SYDVKM. This CDR3 spans 15 amino acids. J lost 1 base, V lost 5 bases, and 7 bases had no gene match. The CDR3 is CASSGGGQFNYGYTF. The CDR3 DNA is TGTGCCAGCAGTGGGGGGGGACAGTTTAACTATGGCTACACCTTC.

V and J are TRBV28 and TRBJ2-5; a possible D gene is TRBD1 (6 bases). Germline values: CDR1 MDHEN, CDR2 SYDVKM. V lost 5 bases and J 1 base, leaving 17 bases between the germline ends. The CDR3 spans 16 residues. CDR3 protein: CASSPQGYPLQETQYF. In DNA form, the CDR3 reads TGTGCCAGCAGTCCCCAGGGGTACCCCCTCCAAGAGACCCAGTACTTC.

This chain's CDR3 is CASSRQGFTNEKLFF. As DNA, the CDR3 is TGTGCCAGTAGTCGGCAGGGGTTTACTAATGAAAAACTGTTTTTT. The chain has TRBV19 and TRBJ1-4; perhaps TRBD1 as D (6 bases). Deletions cut 5 bases from V and 2 bases from J, with 12 bases between. Germline loops: CDR1 LNHDA, CDR2 SQIVND (reference sequence). The CDR3 length is 15 residues.

This clone has just one count. The chain couples TRBV29-1 to TRBJ1-4; D might be TRBD1 (5 bases). The CDR3 is made up of 13 amino acids. Trimming stripped 3 bases from V and 7 bases from J, with 12 bases between. Germline V gives CDR1 SQVTM, CDR2 ANQGSEA. The CDR3 bases are TGCAGCGTTGAGAAGGGGCGAGGTGAAAAACTGTTTTTT. It specifies CSVEKGRGEKLFF. Full variable domain (outside the CDR3, taken from reference TRBV29-1 and TRBJ1-4): SAVISQKPSRDICQRGTSLTIQCQVDSQVTMMFWYRQQPGQSLTLIATANQGSEATYESGFVIDKFPISRPNLTFSTLTVSNMSPEDSSIYLCSVEKGRGEKLFFGSGTQLSVL.

The chain joins TRBV7-3 to TRBJ1-5; no clear D. Germline V CDR1 and CDR2: SGHTA, FQGTGA. The ends were cut back, 4 bases at V and 0 bases at J, with 13 bases in the middle. This CDR3 has 16 residues. The CDR3 sequence is CASSSLGPYSNQPQHF. The CDR3 bases are TGTGCCAGCAGCTCCCTGGGTCCATATAGCAATCAGCCCCAGCATTTT. The variable domain in full, with the rest retrieved from reference TRBV7-3 and TRBJ1-5, is GAGVSQTPSNKVTEKGKYVELRCDPISGHTALYWYRQSLGQGPEFLIYFQGTGAADDSGLPNDRFFAVRPEGSVSTLKIQRTERGDSAVYLCASSSLGPYSNQPQHFGDGTRLSIL.

The chain recombines TRBV6-5 with TRBJ2-5; the D gene is possibly TRBD2 (5 bases). V was pared by 0 bases and J by 9 bases, with 17 bases between. In germline, CDR1 is MNHEY, CDR2 SVGAGI. The CDR3 sequence is 15 residues long. CDR3 sequence reads: CASSYSASSSQPQYF. DNA of the CDR3: TGTGCCAGCAGTTACTCGGCTAGCAGCTCTCAACCCCAGTACTTC.

This chain connects TRBV6-6 to TRBJ2-5; no clear D gene. This CDR3 has 11 amino acids. CDR1 is MNHNY and CDR2 is SVGAGI in the germline V gene (reference sequence). The V end was cut by 5 bases, the J end by 5 bases, with 6 bases between. The CDR3 spells CASSHTETQYF. The CDR3 nucleotides read TGTGCCAGCAGTCATACGGAGACCCAGTACTTC.

The chain links TRBV7-8 to TRBJ1-1, with TRBD1 as a possible D gene (6 bases). The CDR3 consists of 13 residues. V was pared by 5 bases and J by 7 bases, with 14 bases between. Per germline, CDR1 SGHVS and CDR2 FQNEAQ. CDR3 sequence: CASSAAQGFEAFF. CDR3 DNA: TGTGCCAGCAGCGCCGCCCAGGGGTTTGAAGCTTTCTTT.